This TCR beta chain was profiled in a study of radiation and T cells in renal cell carcinoma. Study as a whole: Nephrectomy followed 15 Gy stereotactic body radiation by 4 weeks.

Germline CDR1 is MNHNS and CDR2 is SASEGT. This CDR3 contains 13 residues. Between the trimmed V and J ends, which lost 2 bases and 11 bases, there was a span of 15 bases. Some clones are missing from TCRdb's copy, which holds only in-frame ones; the method was immunoSEQ multiplex PCR. The sample lists some 22,000 clones, 60% to 80% occurring once. Time point noted: baseline pretreatment blood. The treatment is: 15 Gy SBRT to primary tumor, nephrectomy 4 weeks later. The sequence was collected from a man aged 55-75 years with renal cell carcinoma. The rearrangement links TRBV6-1 to TRBJ1-1; no firm D call. This specimen consisted of blood, obtained from a patient whose treatment included radiotherapy and nephrectomy. The CDR3 sequence: CASSEWGGRRAFF. In DNA form, the CDR3 reads TGTGCCAGCAGTGAATGGGGAGGGAGGCGCGCTTTCTTT.